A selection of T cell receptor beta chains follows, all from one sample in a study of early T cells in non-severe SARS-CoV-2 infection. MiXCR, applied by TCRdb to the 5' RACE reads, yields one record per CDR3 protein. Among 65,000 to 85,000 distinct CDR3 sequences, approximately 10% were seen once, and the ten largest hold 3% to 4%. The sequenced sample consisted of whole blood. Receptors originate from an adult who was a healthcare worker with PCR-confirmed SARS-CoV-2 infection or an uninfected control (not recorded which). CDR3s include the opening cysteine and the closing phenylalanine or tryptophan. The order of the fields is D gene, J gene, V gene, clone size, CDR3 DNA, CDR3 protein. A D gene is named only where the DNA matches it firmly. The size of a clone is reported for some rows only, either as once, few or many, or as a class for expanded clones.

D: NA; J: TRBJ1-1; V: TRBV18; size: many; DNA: TGTGCCAGCTCACCAGGGGGTGGGAAGAACACTGAAGCTTTCTTT; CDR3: CASSPGGGKNTEAFF
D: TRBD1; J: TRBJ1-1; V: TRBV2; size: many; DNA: TGTGCCAGCAGGGAAAGGGACAGGGAGAACACTGAAGCTTTCTTT; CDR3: CASRERDRENTEAFF
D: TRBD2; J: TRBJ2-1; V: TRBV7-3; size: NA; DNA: TGTGCCAGCAGCTTGATTTCAGGCCGGGGGGCCTACAATGAGCAGTTCTTC; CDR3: CASSLISGRGAYNEQFF
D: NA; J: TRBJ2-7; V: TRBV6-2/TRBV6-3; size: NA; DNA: TGTGCCAGCAGAAGGGCCCCAGGCAGGTATGACGAGCAGTACTTC; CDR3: CASRRAPGRYDEQYF
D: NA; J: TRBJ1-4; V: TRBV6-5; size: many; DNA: TGTGCCAGCGGAGGGACTAATGAAAAACTGTTTTTT; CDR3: CASGGTNEKLFF
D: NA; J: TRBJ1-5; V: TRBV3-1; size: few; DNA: TGTGCCAGCAGCCAATCGGGGGCGAGGCAGCCCCAGCATTTT; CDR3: CASSQSGARQPQHF
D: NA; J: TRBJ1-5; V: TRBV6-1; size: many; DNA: TGTGCCAGCAGTGGGGTTTTCGGCAATCAGCCCCAGCATTTT; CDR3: CASSGVFGNQPQHF
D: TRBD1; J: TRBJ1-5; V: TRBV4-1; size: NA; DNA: TGCGCCAGCGGACAGGGCTTCAATCAGCCCCAGCATTTT; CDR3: CASGQGFNQPQHF
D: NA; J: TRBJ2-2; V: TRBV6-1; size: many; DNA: TGTGCCAGCAGTGACAGCGACGACACCGGGGAGCTGTTTTTT; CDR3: CASSDSDDTGELFF
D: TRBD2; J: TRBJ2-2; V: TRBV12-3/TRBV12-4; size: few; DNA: TGTGCCAGCAGCGACGGACTAGCGGGATACACCGGGGAGCTGTTTTTT; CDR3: CASSDGLAGYTGELFF
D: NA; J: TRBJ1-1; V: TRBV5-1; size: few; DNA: TGCGCCAGCAGCTCCATTACACGGAACACTGAAGCTTTCTTT; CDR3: CASSSITRNTEAFF
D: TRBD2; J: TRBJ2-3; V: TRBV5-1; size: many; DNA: TGCGCCAGCAGCTTGTCTGGTAGCGGGGGGTCCTACCCGCCAAGAGATACGCAGTATTTT; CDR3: CASSLSGSGGSYPPRDTQYF
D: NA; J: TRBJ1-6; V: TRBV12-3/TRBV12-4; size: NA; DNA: TGTGCCAGCAGTTTGGAGAATAATTCACCCCTCCACTTT; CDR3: CASSLENNSPLHF
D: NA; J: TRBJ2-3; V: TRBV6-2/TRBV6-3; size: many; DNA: TGTGCCAGCAGCCGGGACGGGGAAAATACGCAGTATTTT; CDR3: CASSRDGENTQYF
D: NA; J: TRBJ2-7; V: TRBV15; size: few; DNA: TGTGCCACCAGCGCCAATATCTGGGCTACCCACGAGCAGTACTTC; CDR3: CATSANIWATHEQYF
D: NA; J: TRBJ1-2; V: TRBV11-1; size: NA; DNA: TGTGCCAGCCCCTGTGGCAACTATGGCTACACCTTC; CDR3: CASPCGNYGYTF
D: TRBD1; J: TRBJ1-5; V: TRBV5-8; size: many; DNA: TGTGCCAGCAGTTCTGGACAGGCCTCGGTTCAGCCCCAGCATTTT; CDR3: CASSSGQASVQPQHF
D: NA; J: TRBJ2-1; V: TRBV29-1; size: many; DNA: TGCAGCTTGGATGAGCAGTTCTTC; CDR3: CSLDEQFF
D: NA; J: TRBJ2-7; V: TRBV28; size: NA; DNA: TGTGCCAGCAGTTTAGGCCTCGCCGAGCAGTACTTC; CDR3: CASSLGLAEQYF
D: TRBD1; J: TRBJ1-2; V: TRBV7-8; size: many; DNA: TGTGCCAGCAGCACTAGACAGGGGCCTTCTTCTAACTATGGCTACACCTTC; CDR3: CASSTRQGPSSNYGYTF
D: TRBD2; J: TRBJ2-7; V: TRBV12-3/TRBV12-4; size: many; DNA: TGTGCCAGCAGTCAGGGACTAGCGGGTCCCTCCTACGAGCAGTACTTC; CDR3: CASSQGLAGPSYEQYF
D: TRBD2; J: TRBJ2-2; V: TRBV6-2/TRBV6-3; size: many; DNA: TGTGCCAGCACCGAGCGGGGGGGCCTCGGCACCGGGGAGCTGTTTTTT; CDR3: CASTERGGLGTGELFF
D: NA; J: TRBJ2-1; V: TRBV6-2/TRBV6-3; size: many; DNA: TGTGCCAGCAGGCCTACTGGGGGGGCCTACTACAATGAGCAGTTCTTC; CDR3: CASRPTGGAYYNEQFF
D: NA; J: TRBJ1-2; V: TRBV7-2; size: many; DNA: TGTGCCAGCAGCCCCGGCATGAGATATGGCTACACCTTC; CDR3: CASSPGMRYGYTF
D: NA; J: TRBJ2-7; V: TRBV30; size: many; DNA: TGTGCCTGGAGTACACTGAACCCCTACGAGCAGTACTTC; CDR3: CAWSTLNPYEQYF
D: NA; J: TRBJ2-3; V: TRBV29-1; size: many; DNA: TGCAGCGCCGACCAGGGCTTAGCAGATACGCAGTATTTT; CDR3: CSADQGLADTQYF
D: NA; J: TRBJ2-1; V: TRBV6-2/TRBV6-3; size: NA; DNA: TGTGCCAGCAGAGACCCCTCAAGGGACAAGAGCCACAATGAGCAGTTCTTC; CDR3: CASRDPSRDKSHNEQFF
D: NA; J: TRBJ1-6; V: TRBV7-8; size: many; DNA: TGTGCCAGCAGCCCCGGGTCGACTTTTAATTCACCCCTCCACTTT; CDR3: CASSPGSTFNSPLHF
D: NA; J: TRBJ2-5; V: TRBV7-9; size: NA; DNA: TGTGCCAGCAGCGCCGTTAGAAGCCGGGACTTC; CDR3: CASSAVRSRDF
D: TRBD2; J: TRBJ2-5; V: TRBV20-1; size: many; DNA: TGCAGTGCTAGAGATTACACTAGCGGGTACCAAGAGACCCAGTACTTC; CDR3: CSARDYTSGYQETQYF
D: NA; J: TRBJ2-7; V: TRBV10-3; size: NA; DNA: TGTGCCTCTAGGAATGCCTACGAGCAGTACTTC; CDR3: CASRNAYEQYF
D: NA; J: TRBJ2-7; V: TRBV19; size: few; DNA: TGTGCCAGTAGCTTAGCTTCATTACTAACCCGGATTGACGAGCAGTACTTC; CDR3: CASSLASLLTRIDEQYF